The rows below give T cell receptor beta chains drawn from one sample of a study of response to subunit inactivated influenza vaccine. Each CDR3 protein gets one entry after TCRdb re-called the RT-PCR reads with MiXCR. Of approximately 500,000 distinct CDR3 sequences listed, around 21% were seen once; the top ten hold around 2.8%. This sample was also put to use in a study of T cells expressing NK-cell markers.

The sequences come from CD4+ T cells sorted from PBMCs, collected 11 to 12 days after vaccination. The source of these receptors is a man in his fifties who received an inactivated influenza vaccine. Each CDR3 is given with its conserved first and last residue. Each record gives: V gene, J gene, clone size, D gene, CDR3 DNA, CDR3 protein. A D gene is named only where the DNA matches it firmly. Size is omitted from some rows. Given values are once, few, many or a class for expanded clones.

v_gene: TRBV27; j_gene: TRBJ2-5; abundance: -; d_gene: -; CDR3nt: TGTGCCAGCAGCTTTACTGGGCTCCAAGAGACCCAGTACTTC; CDR3aa: CASSFTGLQETQYF
v_gene: TRBV12-3/TRBV12-4; j_gene: TRBJ2-2; abundance: few; d_gene: -; CDR3nt: TGTGCCAGCAGTTTTTATCAGTTCACCGGGGAGCTGTTTTTT; CDR3aa: CASSFYQFTGELFF
v_gene: TRBV29-1; j_gene: TRBJ1-2; abundance: many; d_gene: TRBD1; CDR3nt: TGCAGCGTTGAAGAAGAAGGGACAGAGTATGGCTACACCTTC; CDR3aa: CSVEEEGTEYGYTF
v_gene: TRBV7-6; j_gene: TRBJ2-5; abundance: many; d_gene: -; CDR3nt: TGTGCCAGCAGCTTAGCGGCATTAGAGACCCAGTACTTC; CDR3aa: CASSLAALETQYF
v_gene: TRBV4-3; j_gene: TRBJ2-7; abundance: few; d_gene: -; CDR3nt: TGCGCCAGCAGCCAAGGTGAGGGACGCTGGGATTTGTCCTACGAGCAGTACTTC; CDR3aa: CASSQGEGRWDLSYEQYF
v_gene: TRBV24-1; j_gene: TRBJ2-1; abundance: few; d_gene: -; CDR3nt: TGTGCCACCAGTGATTTGCCTCGTACAGGGAAAAATGAGCAGTTCTTC; CDR3aa: CATSDLPRTGKNEQFF
v_gene: TRBV10-3; j_gene: TRBJ2-7; abundance: few; d_gene: TRBD1; CDR3nt: TGTGCCATCAGTGTCGACAGGGCTGACGAGCAGTACTTC; CDR3aa: CAISVDRADEQYF
v_gene: TRBV10-3; j_gene: TRBJ2-5; abundance: many; d_gene: TRBD2; CDR3nt: TGTGCCATCAAGGGCGAGGGACTAGCGGGGTTGGAGACCCAGTACTTC; CDR3aa: CAIKGEGLAGLETQYF
v_gene: TRBV20-1; j_gene: TRBJ2-5; abundance: few; d_gene: TRBD2; CDR3nt: TGCAGTGCTAGAGAGGGTAGCGGGAGTTCGGAGACCCAGTACTTC; CDR3aa: CSAREGSGSSETQYF
v_gene: TRBV7-8; j_gene: TRBJ2-4; abundance: many; d_gene: -; CDR3nt: TGTGCCAGCAGCTTAAAGTCATGGAACATTCAGTACTTC; CDR3aa: CASSLKSWNIQYF
v_gene: TRBV6-5; j_gene: TRBJ2-1; abundance: -; d_gene: TRBD2; CDR3nt: TGTGCCAGCAGTTACCTTGGGAGGGGTGGTAGGTACAATGAGCAGTTCTTC; CDR3aa: CASSYLGRGGRYNEQFF
v_gene: TRBV20-1; j_gene: TRBJ2-1; abundance: -; d_gene: -; CDR3nt: TGCAGTGCTCTCCAAGGGGGACGGGAGCAGTTCTTC; CDR3aa: CSALQGGREQFF
v_gene: TRBV2; j_gene: TRBJ2-7; abundance: few; d_gene: TRBD1; CDR3nt: TGTGCCAGCAGAGCGGACAGGGGGCGCACGGGGGAGCAGTACTTC; CDR3aa: CASRADRGRTGEQYF
v_gene: TRBV5-1; j_gene: TRBJ1-4; abundance: -; d_gene: -; CDR3nt: TGCGCCAGCGCCCTCACGGGGGAGCGGGAAAAACTGTTTTTT; CDR3aa: CASALTGEREKLFF
v_gene: TRBV28; j_gene: TRBJ1-1; abundance: -; d_gene: -; CDR3nt: TGTGCCAGCATTCAACCATCCCAGGGTTTCGGTGAAGCTTTCTTT; CDR3aa: CASIQPSQGFGEAFF
v_gene: TRBV4-2; j_gene: TRBJ2-7; abundance: -; d_gene: TRBD2; CDR3nt: TGTGCCAGCAGCCAGGGCGGGAGATCGGGTGAGCAGTACTTC; CDR3aa: CASSQGGRSGEQYF
v_gene: TRBV6-6; j_gene: TRBJ2-5; abundance: few; d_gene: -; CDR3nt: TGTGCCAGCGGGAGGGGGGAGGGGGAGACCCAGTACTTC; CDR3aa: CASGRGEGETQYF
v_gene: TRBV5-1; j_gene: TRBJ2-1; abundance: -; d_gene: -; CDR3nt: TGCGCCAGCAGCTTGGCCTCCGGGTGGACTTCCTACAATGAGCAGTTCTTC; CDR3aa: CASSLASGWTSYNEQFF
v_gene: TRBV4-2; j_gene: TRBJ2-2; abundance: -; d_gene: -; CDR3nt: TGTGCCAGCAGCCAACAGGTGAACACCGGGGAGCTGTTTTTT; CDR3aa: CASSQQVNTGELFF
v_gene: TRBV4-3; j_gene: TRBJ2-1; abundance: few; d_gene: TRBD2; CDR3nt: TGCGCCAGCAGCCAAGATGTAGCGGGAGTCCACAATGAGCAGTTCTTC; CDR3aa: CASSQDVAGVHNEQFF
v_gene: TRBV12-3/TRBV12-4; j_gene: TRBJ2-5; abundance: many; d_gene: TRBD2; CDR3nt: TGTGCCTCGCGGGGGGGCCTAGAGACCCAGTACTTC; CDR3aa: CASRGGLETQYF
v_gene: TRBV7-9; j_gene: TRBJ2-4; abundance: few; d_gene: TRBD1; CDR3nt: TGTGCCAGCAGCCCTTGGGACAGGGGCCTTCAGTACTTC; CDR3aa: CASSPWDRGLQYF
v_gene: TRBV9; j_gene: TRBJ1-4; abundance: few; d_gene: -; CDR3nt: TGTGCCAGCAGCGTGAGTGGTGGGGGATCTAATGAAAAACTGTTTTTT; CDR3aa: CASSVSGGGSNEKLFF
v_gene: TRBV5-1; j_gene: TRBJ1-1; abundance: many; d_gene: -; CDR3nt: TGCGCCAGCAGCTTAGGGGGACGGTCGAACACTGAAGCTTTCTTT; CDR3aa: CASSLGGRSNTEAFF
v_gene: TRBV9; j_gene: TRBJ2-3; abundance: many; d_gene: -; CDR3nt: TGTGCCAGCAGCGTAGGTTCGGGAGTTGGCACAGATACGCAGTATTTT; CDR3aa: CASSVGSGVGTDTQYF
v_gene: TRBV6-2/TRBV6-3; j_gene: TRBJ2-4; abundance: few; d_gene: -; CDR3nt: TGTGCCAGCAGTTACCCACCTAATATGGTAGCCAAAAACATTCAGTACTTC; CDR3aa: CASSYPPNMVAKNIQYF
v_gene: TRBV11-2; j_gene: TRBJ2-1; abundance: few; d_gene: TRBD2; CDR3nt: TGTGCCAGCAGCTGGTCTAGCGGGAGGAACAATGAGCAGTTCTTC; CDR3aa: CASSWSSGRNNEQFF
v_gene: TRBV29-1; j_gene: TRBJ2-1; abundance: few; d_gene: TRBD2; CDR3nt: TGCAGCGTTCGAAACCGACTAGCGGGTTACAATGAGCAGTTCTTC; CDR3aa: CSVRNRLAGYNEQFF
v_gene: TRBV2; j_gene: TRBJ1-5; abundance: -; d_gene: -; CDR3nt: TGTGCCAGCAGTGTGGACAGACCGAGGTATCAGCCCCAGCATTTT; CDR3aa: CASSVDRPRYQPQHF
v_gene: TRBV20-1; j_gene: TRBJ2-1; abundance: few; d_gene: TRBD2; CDR3nt: TGCAGTGCTCGGGACCCCGGGGGGACTAGCGCTCATGAGCAGTTCTTC; CDR3aa: CSARDPGGTSAHEQFF
v_gene: TRBV20-1; j_gene: TRBJ2-5; abundance: few; d_gene: -; CDR3nt: TGCAGTGCTGAGGTTGCAGGGTTGGAGACCCAGTACTTC; CDR3aa: CSAEVAGLETQYF
v_gene: TRBV11-2; j_gene: TRBJ1-3; abundance: -; d_gene: -; CDR3nt: TGTGCCAGCAGACAAAAGGGTGGCGGCCTCTCAGGGGGAAACACCATATATTTT; CDR3aa: CASRQKGGGLSGGNTIYF
v_gene: TRBV10-3; j_gene: TRBJ1-1; abundance: -; d_gene: -; CDR3nt: TGTGCCATCAATAGGGGGGCCGGCACTGAAGCTTTCTTT; CDR3aa: CAINRGAGTEAFF
v_gene: TRBV20-1; j_gene: TRBJ2-7; abundance: many; d_gene: TRBD2; CDR3nt: TGCAGGCCAGATTTGGGACTAGTATCCTACGAGCAGTACTTC; CDR3aa: CRPDLGLVSYEQYF
v_gene: TRBV7-5; j_gene: TRBJ1-5; abundance: few; d_gene: -; CDR3nt: -; CDR3aa: CISVPEAYTGNQPQHF
v_gene: TRBV5-1; j_gene: TRBJ2-7; abundance: -; d_gene: -; CDR3nt: TGCGCCAGCAGCTTGAGGACGGACTCCTACGAGCAGTACTTC; CDR3aa: CASSLRTDSYEQYF
v_gene: TRBV4-2; j_gene: TRBJ2-6; abundance: -; d_gene: -; CDR3nt: TGTGCCAGCAGCCAAGTAAGGTCAGGTTGGGGGGACTCTGGGGCCAACGTCCTGACTTTC; CDR3aa: CASSQVRSGWGDSGANVLTF
v_gene: TRBV14; j_gene: TRBJ1-1; abundance: few; d_gene: -; CDR3nt: TGTGCCAGCAGCCGAGAGGTCTTGCGGACGAACACTGAAGCTTTCTTT; CDR3aa: CASSREVLRTNTEAFF
v_gene: TRBV7-2; j_gene: TRBJ1-1; abundance: few; d_gene: -; CDR3nt: TGTGCCAGCAGCACCCAATTGGGCACTGAAGCTTTCTTT; CDR3aa: CASSTQLGTEAFF
v_gene: TRBV7-6; j_gene: TRBJ1-5; abundance: few; d_gene: -; CDR3nt: TGTGCCAGCAGCTTTCAGGAGAATCAGCCCCAGCATTTT; CDR3aa: CASSFQENQPQHF
v_gene: TRBV9; j_gene: TRBJ2-2; abundance: few; d_gene: -; CDR3nt: TGTGCCAGCAGCGTCCAGGATAACACCGGGGAGCTGTTTTTT; CDR3aa: CASSVQDNTGELFF
v_gene: TRBV2; j_gene: TRBJ2-5; abundance: few; d_gene: TRBD1; CDR3nt: TGTGCCAGTCAAGACAGGGGACAAGAGACCCAGTACTTC; CDR3aa: CASQDRGQETQYF
v_gene: TRBV30; j_gene: TRBJ1-3; abundance: few; d_gene: TRBD1; CDR3nt: TGTGCCTGGAGTGAATCAGGGACAGGGGGCTCTGGAAACACCATATATTTT; CDR3aa: CAWSESGTGGSGNTIYF
v_gene: TRBV12-3/TRBV12-4; j_gene: TRBJ1-6; abundance: -; d_gene: -; CDR3nt: TGTGCCAGTTCGGAGCAGCACCTTTCACCCCTCCACTTT; CDR3aa: CASSEQHLSPLHF
v_gene: TRBV12-3/TRBV12-4; j_gene: TRBJ2-7; abundance: -; d_gene: -; CDR3nt: TGTGCCAGCAGCTCCCTGGGGGGGCAAACTTCCTACGAGCAGTACTTC; CDR3aa: CASSSLGGQTSYEQYF
v_gene: TRBV24-1; j_gene: TRBJ2-5; abundance: -; d_gene: -; CDR3nt: TGTGCCACCAGTGCGGGGGACCGAAAACAAGAGACCCAGTACTTC; CDR3aa: CATSAGDRKQETQYF
v_gene: TRBV20-1; j_gene: TRBJ2-1; abundance: few; d_gene: TRBD2; CDR3nt: TGCAGTGCTAGAGATTACACCGGGACTAGCGGGATCAATGAGCAGTTCTTC; CDR3aa: CSARDYTGTSGINEQFF
v_gene: TRBV7-9; j_gene: TRBJ2-1; abundance: -; d_gene: -; CDR3nt: TGTGCCAGCAGCCTGACCCCGGGACAGCAGTTCTTC; CDR3aa: CASSLTPGQQFF
v_gene: TRBV20-1; j_gene: TRBJ2-1; abundance: few; d_gene: TRBD2; CDR3nt: TGCAGTGCTCGAAAGGGGGGACTAGCGGGAGCGGCTGAGCAGTTCTTC; CDR3aa: CSARKGGLAGAAEQFF
v_gene: TRBV6-5; j_gene: TRBJ1-2; abundance: few; d_gene: -; CDR3nt: TGTGCCAGCAGTTACGGATGGAATAACTATGGCTACACCTTC; CDR3aa: CASSYGWNNYGYTF
v_gene: TRBV19; j_gene: TRBJ1-1; abundance: few; d_gene: -; CDR3nt: TGTGCCAGTAGTACGCGACCTGAGAACACTGAAGCTTTCTTT; CDR3aa: CASSTRPENTEAFF
v_gene: TRBV7-6; j_gene: TRBJ2-5; abundance: -; d_gene: TRBD2; CDR3nt: TGTGCCAGCAGCCCACTCAGCGGGGGGTCCCAAGAGACCCAGTACTTC; CDR3aa: CASSPLSGGSQETQYF
v_gene: TRBV7-3; j_gene: TRBJ2-6; abundance: -; d_gene: TRBD2; CDR3nt: TGTGCCAGCAGCTCCCTCGGACTAGCGGGACCCTCAGGGGCCAACGTCCTGACTTTC; CDR3aa: CASSSLGLAGPSGANVLTF
v_gene: TRBV11-2; j_gene: TRBJ2-7; abundance: -; d_gene: TRBD1; CDR3nt: TGTGCCAGCAGTCGGACAGGGCTCTCCTACGAGCAGTACTTC; CDR3aa: CASSRTGLSYEQYF